The source of this T cell receptor beta chain is a study of blood T cell repertoires in COVID-19. Trimming left V 4 bases short and J 0 bases short, with 11 bases between. CDR1 KGHDR and CDR2 SFDVKD come from the germline V gene. This CDR3 has 15 amino acids. Recovered status in Cohort 3 required two negative PCRs, clearance, or symptom resolution. The protocol was immunoSEQ multiplex PCR, while the TCRdb copy is restricted to in-frame clones and leaves out a portion. Here the sample spans some 530,000 clones, roughly nine tenths being singletons. The material sequenced was PBMCs or T cells enriched from blood (not recorded which). V gene TRBV24-1 combines with J gene TRBJ2-5; D is possibly TRBD2 (5 bases). The TCR originated in a woman aged 55-69 years who had recovered from COVID-19. CDR3: CATSDPRADQETQYF. CDR3 in DNA: TGTGCCACCAGTGACCCGCGGGCGGACCAAGAGACCCAGTACTTC.